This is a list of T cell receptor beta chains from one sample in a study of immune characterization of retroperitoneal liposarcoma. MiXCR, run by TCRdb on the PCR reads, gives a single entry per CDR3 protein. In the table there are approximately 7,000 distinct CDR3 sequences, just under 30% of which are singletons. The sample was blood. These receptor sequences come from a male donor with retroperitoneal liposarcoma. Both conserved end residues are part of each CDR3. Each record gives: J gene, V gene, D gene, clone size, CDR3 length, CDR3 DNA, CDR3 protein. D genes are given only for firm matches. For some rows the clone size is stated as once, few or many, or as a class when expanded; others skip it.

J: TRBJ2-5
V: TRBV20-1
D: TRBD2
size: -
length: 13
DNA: TGCAGTGCTAGGGACAGCGGGAGAGAGACCCAGTACTTC
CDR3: CSARDSGRETQYF

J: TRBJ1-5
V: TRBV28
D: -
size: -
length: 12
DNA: TGTGCCAGCAGTTCGACCCTAGAGCCCCAGCATTTT
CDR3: CASSSTLEPQHF

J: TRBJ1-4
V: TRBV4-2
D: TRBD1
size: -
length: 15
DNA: TGTGCCAGCAGTCCCACAGGGGGCGGTAATGAAAAACTGTTTTTT
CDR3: CASSPTGGGNEKLFF

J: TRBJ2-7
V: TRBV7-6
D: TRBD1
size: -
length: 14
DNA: TGTGCCAGCAGCTCACGACAGGGCTCCTACGAGCAGTACTTC
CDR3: CASSSRQGSYEQYF

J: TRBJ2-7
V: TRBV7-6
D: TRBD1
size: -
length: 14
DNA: TGTGCCAGCAGCCTCGGACAGGGTCCCGACGAGCAGTACTTC
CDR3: CASSLGQGPDEQYF

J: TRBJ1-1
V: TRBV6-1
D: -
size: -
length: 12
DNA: TGTGCCAGCAGGGACTCCGGGCTTGAAGCTTTCTTT
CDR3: CASRDSGLEAFF

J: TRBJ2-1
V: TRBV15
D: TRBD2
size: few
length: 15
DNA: TGTGCCACCAGCAGCAAACTAGCGGGCCACAATGAGCAGTTCTTC
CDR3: CATSSKLAGHNEQFF

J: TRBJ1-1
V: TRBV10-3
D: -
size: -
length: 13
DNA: TGTGCCATCAGTGCGGCTGAGAACACTGAAGCTTTCTTT
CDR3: CAISAAENTEAFF

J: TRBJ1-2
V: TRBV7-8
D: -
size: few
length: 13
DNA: TGTGCCAGCAGCTTAGCAGGTGCCCTGGGCTACACCTTC
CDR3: CASSLAGALGYTF

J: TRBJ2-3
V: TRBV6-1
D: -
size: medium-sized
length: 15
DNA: TGTGCCAGCACTCAGGGGGGGGCGGAAACAGATACGCAGTATTTT
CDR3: CASTQGGAETDTQYF

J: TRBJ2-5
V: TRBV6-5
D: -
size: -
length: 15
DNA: TGTGCCAGCAGTCGGACTAGGGGGGAACAAGAGACCCAGTACTTC
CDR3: CASSRTRGEQETQYF

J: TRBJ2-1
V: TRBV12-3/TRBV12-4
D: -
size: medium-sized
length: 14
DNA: TGTGCCAGCAGCCCCCGCGACCCATCCGATGAGCAGTTCTTC
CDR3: CASSPRDPSDEQFF

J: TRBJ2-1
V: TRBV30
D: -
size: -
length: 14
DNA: TGTGCCTGGAGGGGGGCGTCCACCTACAATGAGCAGTTCTTC
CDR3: CAWRGASTYNEQFF

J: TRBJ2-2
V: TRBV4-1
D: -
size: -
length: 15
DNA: TGCGCCAGCAGCCAAGACCACGCGAACACCGGGGAGCTGTTTTTT
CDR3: CASSQDHANTGELFF

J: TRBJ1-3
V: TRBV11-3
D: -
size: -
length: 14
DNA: TGTGCCAGCAGCTTAGATCACACTGGAAACACCATATATTTT
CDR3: CASSLDHTGNTIYF

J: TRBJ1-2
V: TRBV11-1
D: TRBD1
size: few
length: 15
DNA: TGTGCCAGCAGCCGAGCCGGACAGGGCAACTATGGCTACACCTTC
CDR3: CASSRAGQGNYGYTF

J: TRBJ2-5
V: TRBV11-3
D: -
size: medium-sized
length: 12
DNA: TGTGCCAGCAGCTTAGATCGAGAGACCCAGTACTTC
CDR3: CASSLDRETQYF

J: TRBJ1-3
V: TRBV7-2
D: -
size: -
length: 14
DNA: TGTGCCAGCAAGGCAGGAACCTCTGGAAACACCATATATTTT
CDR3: CASKAGTSGNTIYF

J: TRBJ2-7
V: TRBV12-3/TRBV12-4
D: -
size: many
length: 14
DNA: TGTGCCAGCAGTTTAGCGGGTGGCCCCTACGAGCAGTACTTC
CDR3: CASSLAGGPYEQYF

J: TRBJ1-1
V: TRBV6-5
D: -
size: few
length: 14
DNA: TGTGCCAGCAGTTACAGGGGCCGATTATTTGAAGCTTTCTTT
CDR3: CASSYRGRLFEAFF

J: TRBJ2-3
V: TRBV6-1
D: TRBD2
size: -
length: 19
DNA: TGTGCCAGCAGTGCTTTTGGTTGGACTAGCGGGAGAGGTGGAGATACGCAGTATTTT
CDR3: CASSAFGWTSGRGGDTQYF

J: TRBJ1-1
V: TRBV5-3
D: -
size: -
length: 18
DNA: TGTGCCAGAAGCTTGTGGGGAGGGTGTGGACGCTCCAACACTGAAGCTTTCTTT
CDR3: CARSLWGGCGRSNTEAFF

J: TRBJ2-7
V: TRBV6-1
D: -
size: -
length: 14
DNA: TGTGCCAGCAGTTATCAGGGACTCCCCTACGAGCAGTACTTC
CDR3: CASSYQGLPYEQYF

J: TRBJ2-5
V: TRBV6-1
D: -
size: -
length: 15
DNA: TGTGCCAGCAGTGAGGGCCCGGGGGAGCAAGAGACCCAGTACTTC
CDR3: CASSEGPGEQETQYF

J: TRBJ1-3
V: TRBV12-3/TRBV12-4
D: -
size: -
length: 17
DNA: TGTGCCAGCAGTCCTAAGCTCGCAGGGCACTCTGGAAACACCATATATTTT
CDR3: CASSPKLAGHSGNTIYF

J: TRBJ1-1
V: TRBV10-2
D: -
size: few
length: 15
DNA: TGCGCCAGCAGTATCTGGGGCCAGGGTATTTCTGAAGCTTTCTTT
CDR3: CASSIWGQGISEAFF

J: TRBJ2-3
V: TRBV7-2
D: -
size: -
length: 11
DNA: TGTGCCAGCAGCTTGGGAGGTACGCAGTATTTT
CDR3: CASSLGGTQYF

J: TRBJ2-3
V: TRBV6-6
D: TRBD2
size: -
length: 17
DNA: TGTGCCAGCACCCCGGGACTAGCGGTCAACCGCCCAGATACGCAGTATTTT
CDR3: CASTPGLAVNRPDTQYF

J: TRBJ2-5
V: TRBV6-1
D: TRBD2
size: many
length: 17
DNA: TGTGCCAGCAGTTCCACCCTGGCGGGAGGGCGACGAGAGACCCAGTACTTC
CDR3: CASSSTLAGGRRETQYF

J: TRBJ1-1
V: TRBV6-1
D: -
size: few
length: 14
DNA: TGTGCCAGCAGTGAAGGAGGCAGTCGAACTGAAGCTTTCTTT
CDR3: CASSEGGSRTEAFF

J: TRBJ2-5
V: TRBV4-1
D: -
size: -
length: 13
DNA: TGCGCCAGCAGCCAAGCCCTAGAAGAGACCCAGTACTTC
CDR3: CASSQALEETQYF

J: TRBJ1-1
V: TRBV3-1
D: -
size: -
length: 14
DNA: TGTGCCAGCAGCCATCCGGGGTCGAACACTGAAGCTTTCTTT
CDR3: CASSHPGSNTEAFF

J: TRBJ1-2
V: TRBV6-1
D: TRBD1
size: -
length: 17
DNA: TGTGCCAGCATACGCGCAGGGGGAGGGCGGGCTAACTATGGCTACACCTTC
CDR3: CASIRAGGGRANYGYTF

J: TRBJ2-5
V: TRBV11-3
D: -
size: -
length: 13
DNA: TGTGCCAGCAGTCTTCCAGGGGAAGAGACCCAGTACTTC
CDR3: CASSLPGEETQYF

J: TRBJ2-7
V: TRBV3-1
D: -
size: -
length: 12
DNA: TGTGCCAGCAGTTCTATATATTACGAGCAGTACTTC
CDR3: CASSSIYYEQYF

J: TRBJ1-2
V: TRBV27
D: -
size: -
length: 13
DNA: TGTGCCAGCAGTTTAAAGAATAACTATGGCTACACCTTC
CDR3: CASSLKNNYGYTF

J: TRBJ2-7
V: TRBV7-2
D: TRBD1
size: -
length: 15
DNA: TGTGCCAGCAGCCTATCCGGGACAGGGGGTTCACCCCTCCAATTC
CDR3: CASSLSGTGGSPLQF

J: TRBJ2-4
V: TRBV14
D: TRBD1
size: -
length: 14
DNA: TGTGCCAACAGCCTCAGGGGGGCCAAAAACATTCAGTACTTC
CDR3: CANSLRGAKNIQYF

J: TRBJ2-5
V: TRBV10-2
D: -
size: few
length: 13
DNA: TGCGCCAGCAGTGGGGATGTCCAAGAGACCCAGTACTTC
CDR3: CASSGDVQETQYF

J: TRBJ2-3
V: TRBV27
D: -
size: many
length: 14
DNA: TGTGCCAGCAGTTTAGGAGGTCCCACAGATACGCAGTATTTT
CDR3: CASSLGGPTDTQYF

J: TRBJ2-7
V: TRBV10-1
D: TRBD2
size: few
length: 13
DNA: TGCGCCAGCAGTCCGAGCGGGAGCGGCGAGCAGTACTTC
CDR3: CASSPSGSGEQYF

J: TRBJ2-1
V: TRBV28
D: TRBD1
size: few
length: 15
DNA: TGTGCCAGCAGATCCACAGGGGGCGCGTACAATGAGCAGTTCTTC
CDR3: CASRSTGGAYNEQFF

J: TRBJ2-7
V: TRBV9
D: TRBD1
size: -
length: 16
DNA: TGTGCCAGCAGCGTAGGAGGACAGGGTGCGAACTACGAGCAGTACTTC
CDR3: CASSVGGQGANYEQYF

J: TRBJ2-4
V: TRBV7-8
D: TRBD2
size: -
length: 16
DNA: TGTGCCAGCAGTAGACTAGCGGGAGGGACCAAAAACATTCAGTACTTC
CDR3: CASSRLAGGTKNIQYF

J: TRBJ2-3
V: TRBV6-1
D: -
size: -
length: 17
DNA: TGTGCCAGCAGTGAATTATCGCCCGGGACGTTAACAGATACGCAGTATTTT
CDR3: CASSELSPGTLTDTQYF

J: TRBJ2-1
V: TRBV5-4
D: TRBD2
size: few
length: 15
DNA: TGTGCCAGCAGCCCTAGCGGGAGCTCCTACAATGAGCAGTTCTTC
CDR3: CASSPSGSSYNEQFF

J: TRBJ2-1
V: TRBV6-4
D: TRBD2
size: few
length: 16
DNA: TGTGCCAGCAGCCACGACGACGCGGGAGGGGCCAATGAGCAGTTCTTC
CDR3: CASSHDDAGGANEQFF

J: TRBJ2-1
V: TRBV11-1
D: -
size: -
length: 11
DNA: TGTGCCAGCCGTGCCTACAATGAGCAGTTCTTC
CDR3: CASRAYNEQFF

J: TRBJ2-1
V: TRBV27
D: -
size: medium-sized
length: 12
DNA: TGTGCCAGTAGCGGTATAACCCGACGGCAGTTCTTC
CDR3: CASSGITRRQFF

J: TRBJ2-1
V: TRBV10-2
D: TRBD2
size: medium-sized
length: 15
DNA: TGCGCCAGCAGAACCGGGACTAGCGGATACAATGAGCAGTTCTTC
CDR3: CASRTGTSGYNEQFF

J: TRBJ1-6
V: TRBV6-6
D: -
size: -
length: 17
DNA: TGTGCCAGCAGTTCCTCGGAGCGTCGCGCCTATAATTCACCCCTCCACTTT
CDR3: CASSSSERRAYNSPLHF

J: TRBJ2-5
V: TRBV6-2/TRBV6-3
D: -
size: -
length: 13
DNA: TGTGCCAGCAGTTACGCACAGGTAGAGACCCAGTACTTC
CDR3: CASSYAQVETQYF

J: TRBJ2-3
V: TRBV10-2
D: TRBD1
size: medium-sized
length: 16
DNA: TGCGCCAGCAGTGAAACAGGGGGCAGATTAACAGATACGCAGTATTTT
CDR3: CASSETGGRLTDTQYF

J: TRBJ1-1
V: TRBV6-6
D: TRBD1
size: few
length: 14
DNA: TGTGCCAGCAGTTACGGGACAGGGAACACTGAAGCTTTCTTT
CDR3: CASSYGTGNTEAFF

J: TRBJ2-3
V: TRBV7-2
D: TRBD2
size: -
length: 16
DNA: TGTGCCAGCAGCTCGTCGGGACTAGGGAGCACAGATACGCAGTATTTT
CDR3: CASSSSGLGSTDTQYF

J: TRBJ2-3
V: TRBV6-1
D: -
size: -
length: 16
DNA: TGTGCCAGCAGTCTAGAGCAAGTCCGTCGCACAGATACGCAGTATTTT
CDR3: CASSLEQVRRTDTQYF

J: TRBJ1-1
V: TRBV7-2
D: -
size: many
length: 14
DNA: TGTGCCAGCAGCCCCGGAATTGGGGCCACTGAAGCTTTCTTT
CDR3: CASSPGIGATEAFF

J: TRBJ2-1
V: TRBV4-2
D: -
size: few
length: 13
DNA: TGTGCCAGCAGCCAAGAGTCCGAGACTAGTCGGTTCTTC
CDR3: CASSQESETSRFF

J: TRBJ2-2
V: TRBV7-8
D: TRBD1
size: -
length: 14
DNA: TGTGCCAGCAGCCCGCGACAGGGGGACGGGGAGCTGTTTTTT
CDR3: CASSPRQGDGELFF